The 7 T cell receptor beta chains in this list originate from one sample, sequenced in a study of blood T cell repertoires in COVID-19. Using immunoSEQ multiplex PCR, the repertoire was profiled, and TCRdb retains in-frame clones only, with some absent. The data hold under 35,000 clones, with roughly four fifths observed a single time. The sample consisted of peripheral blood. These receptors came from a man in his 70s with acute or convalescent COVID-19.

V usage is TRBV5-1 and J usage is TRBJ2-1, with 8 bases identical to TRBD2. The CDR3 covers 15 residues. CDR1 is SGHRS, CDR2 YFSETQ, per germline. V trimming: 2 bases; J trimming: 4 bases; junction bases outside the gene matches: 5. For the CDR3, the DNA is TGCGCCAGCAGCTTAGCGGGAGAGTCTTACAATGAGCAGTTCTTC. As protein: CASSLAGESYNEQFF.

The chain carries TRBV7-2 and TRBJ2-6; perhaps TRBD1 as D (6 bases). Trimming stripped 6 bases from V and 5 bases from J, with 11 bases between. This CDR3 is 14 amino acids long. Germline V CDR1 and CDR2: SGHTA, FQGNSA. This CDR3 is CASSSGTRANVLTF. In DNA form, the CDR3 reads TGTGCCAGCAGTTCCGGGACACGGGCCAACGTCCTGACTTTC.

This clone was counted a single time. The chain links TRBV5-4 to TRBJ1-1; no clear D. The germline V gene encodes CDR1 SGHNT and CDR2 YYREEE (reference sequence). The ends were cut back, 0 bases at V and 0 bases at J, with 9 bases in the middle. This CDR3 region has 15 residues. CDR3 sequence (DNA): TGTGCCAGCAGCTTGGACTTAGAGATGAACACTGAAGCTTTCTTT. This gives the protein CASSLDLEMNTEAFF.

In DNA, the CDR3 is TGTGCCAGTACGGGACAGGGGGCGTGGGGTGAGCAGTTCTTC. This codes for CASTGQGAWGEQFF. The V gene is TRBV19, the J gene TRBJ2-1, with 12 positions matching TRBD1. CDR1 is LNHDA and CDR2 is SQIVND in the germline V gene (reference sequence). J was trimmed by 9 bases and V by 7 bases; bases with no gene match: 7. This CDR3 comprises 14 residues.

As regards this clone: A read error may produce the germline difference seen at one junction end. The chain uses TRBV15 and TRBJ1-1; possible D gene TRBD1, 5 bases. The CDR3 totals 11 residues. Germline CDR1 is LNHNV and CDR2 is YYDKDF (reference sequence). CDR3 sequence reads: CATSRHGHLPF. The CDR3 DNA sequence: TGTGCCACCAGCAGACACGGACATCTCCCCTTT.

The chain couples TRBV5-6 to TRBJ2-5; D not resolved. Germline CDR1 is SGHDT and CDR2 is YYEEEE. V shed 5 bases and J shed 8 bases, with 10 bases lying between them. This CDR3 has 11 amino acids. The CDR3 region is CASSGGLTQYF. CDR3 sequence (DNA): TGTGCCAGCAGTGGTGGGCTAACCCAGTACTTC.

The V and J genes are TRBV19 and TRBJ2-2, with D uncertain. With 4 bases removed from V and 6 bases from J, the gap between germline ends came to 9 bases. The CDR3 contains 13 residues. Germline values: CDR1 LNHDA, CDR2 SQIVND (reference sequence). The CDR3 sequence: CASSNVAPGELFF. CDR3 DNA sequence: TGTGCCAGTAGTAACGTAGCTCCCGGGGAGCTGTTTTTT.